The 4 T cell receptor beta chains presented below share a single source sample, sequenced in a study of Graves' ophthalmopathy and Graves' hyperthyroidism. Amplification of TCR beta CDR3 regions used RNA transcripts. The library came from an HTBI-primed first-round RT-PCR and a second-round multiplex PCR. TCRdb passed the multiplex PCR reads through MiXCR, listing each CDR3 protein once. The data contain roughly 500,000 distinct CDR3 sequences, 13% to 15% of them seen just once; the ten biggest clones take up 9.8%. Sequencing was carried out using blood. The receptors were sampled from a woman in her thirties with Graves' ophthalmopathy.

V usage is TRBV11-2 and J usage is TRBJ1-3, with 7 bases matching TRBD1. In germline, CDR1 is SGHAT, CDR2 FQNNGV. V gave up 5 bases and J gave up 3 bases; unmatched junction bases: 13. The CDR3 is 17 residues long. Here the CDR3 reads CASSPRQGPAYGNTIYF. CDR3 sequence (DNA): TGTGCCAGCAGCCCCAGACAGGGCCCGGCGTATGGAAACACCATATATTTT.

This clonotype has ten or more counts. The chain couples TRBV7-6 to TRBJ2-7; 9 bases align to TRBD2. The CDR3 runs to 15 residues. The junction had 11 bases not matched to a gene; V was cut back by 5 bases and J by 6 bases. The germline V gene has CDR1 SGHVS and CDR2 FNYEAQ. Here the CDR3 reads CASSPDGLASSEQYF. The CDR3 DNA reads TGTGCCAGCAGCCCCGACGGACTAGCGTCTTCCGAGCAGTACTTC.

This clonotype was counted a few times. This may be a read error: a much more frequent sequence differs by one nucleotide. The chain employs TRBV12-3 or TRBV12-4 and TRBJ2-6; D ambiguous. The CDR3 spans 14 residues. The CDR3 loop reads CASRTASRANVLTF. CDR3 coding DNA: TGTGCCAGCAGAACAGCCTCTCGGGCCAACGTCCTGACTTTC.

This clonotype was found many times. V is TRBV6-1 and J is TRBJ1-3; 7 bases map to TRBD1. After removal of 1 base from V and 2 bases from J, the junction contained 2 bases not matched to a gene. Per germline, CDR1 MNHNS and CDR2 SASEGT. This CDR3 comprises 15 residues. As DNA, the CDR3 is TGTGCCAGCAGTGAAGGGGGGACAGCTGGAAACACCATATATTTT. Protein: CASSEGGTAGNTIYF.